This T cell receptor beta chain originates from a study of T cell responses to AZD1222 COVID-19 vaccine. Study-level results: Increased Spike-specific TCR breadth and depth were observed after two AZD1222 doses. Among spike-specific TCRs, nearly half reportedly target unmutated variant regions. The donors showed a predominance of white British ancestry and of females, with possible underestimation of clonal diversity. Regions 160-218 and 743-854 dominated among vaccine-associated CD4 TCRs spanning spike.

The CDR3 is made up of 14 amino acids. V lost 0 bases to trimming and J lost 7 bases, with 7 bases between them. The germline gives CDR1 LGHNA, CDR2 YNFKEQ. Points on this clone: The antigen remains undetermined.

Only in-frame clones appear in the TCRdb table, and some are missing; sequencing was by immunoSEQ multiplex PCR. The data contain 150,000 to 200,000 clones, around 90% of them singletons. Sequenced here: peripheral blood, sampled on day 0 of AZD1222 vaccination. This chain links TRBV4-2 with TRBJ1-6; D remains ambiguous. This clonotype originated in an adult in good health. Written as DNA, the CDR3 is TGTGCCAGCAGCCAAGAAACGGGGAATTCACCCCTCCACTTT. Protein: CASSQETGNSPLHF.